The clone carrying this TCR beta chain was seen a few times. This CDR3 is also generated by other DNA sequences in the sample. This record belongs to a study of T cell responses to AZD1222 COVID-19 vaccine. Repertoires were generated with immunoSEQ multiplex PCR, while TCRdb's copy carries only in-frame clones and drops some. There are roughly 190,000 clones in the sample; roughly nine tenths occur only once, and approximately 1.6% lies in the top ten. Trimming stripped 2 bases from V and 2 bases from J, with 9 bases between. There are 14 residues in the CDR3. Germline loops: CDR1 SGHRS, CDR2 YFSETQ. The genes are TRBV5-1 and TRBJ2-3; D may correspond to TRBD1 or TRBD2 (5 bases each). The sequence was collected from an adult who received the AZD1222 COVID-19 vaccine. The material sequenced was peripheral blood, taken 28 days after the second AZD1222 dose. DNA for the CDR3: TGCGCCAGCAGCTTAGGGACCTTCACAGATACGCAGTATTTT. Protein sequence: CASSLGTFTDTQYF.